This T cell receptor beta chain was recovered during a study of shared T cell receptors in the human thymus. Assay: immunoSEQ multiplex PCR; the TCRdb copy retains only in-frame clones and omits some. The sample includes 700,000 or so clones, 70% to 90% seen only once; the top ten take under 0.012%. V lost 3 bases, J lost 1 base, and 9 bases lay in between. The germline CDR1 and CDR2 sequences are MGHDK and SYGVNS. The CDR3 contains 14 residues. The same specimen was also included in a second study, on human thymus T cells. That paper states: The sample donors, healthy Finnish infants, were having corrective surgery for congenital heart defects. Resections from corrective heart surgery supplied the thymus tissue. Related research examined unrelated individuals and reported that their thymic repertoires overlapped highly.

This TCR derives from a girl less than two years old with a congenital heart defect. Sequenced material: thymocytes. The chain has TRBV25-1 and TRBJ1-1; D remains unclear. The DNA for the CDR3 is TGTGCCAGCAGTGAGGGTCAGGCGAACACTGAAGCTTTCTTT. Translated, it gives CASSEGQANTEAFF.